This T cell receptor beta chain was documented in a study of T cell repertoires in cytomegalovirus infection (dated by TCRdb to about 2019). Notes on the research overall: The HLA type of each donor mattered for the analysis, because public TCR beta signatures pointed to carriage of CMV infection along with the matching HLA type.

General findings and caveats noted by the study authors: The ex vivo response was dominated by HLA-C-restricted CMV-specific TCR beta clonotypes, and the single most frequent clonotype in two of eight donors was supplied by these HLA-C-restricted clonotypes. In both this cohort and an independent roughly 350-donor cohort, the cumulative frequency of public TCR beta family members distinguished carriers of CMV infection plus the relevant HLA type.

The listed sequencing device is Illumina HiSeq 1500. The public reads were reanalyzed by TCRdb: fastp trimming at Q25, MiXCR alignment, in-frame beta chains only. Each CDR3 protein appears once, grouped with its most common genes and DNA. The sample has 450,000 to 650,000 distinct CDR3 sequences on record, about 30% of them singletons. Around 14% of the sample rests with the top ten. Note on this clonotype: Its antigen is not yet known. Base qualities were left out, and no much larger clone turns up one base away.

The sequenced sample consisted of PBMCs. The sequence was collected from a human donor in good health (CMV status not recorded). Some clones in this sample may be carry-over from other donors' samples.

Here is the DNA: TGCGCCAGCAGCCAAGATGAACTAGCGGAAAACACCGGGGAGCTGTTTTTT. It encodes CASSQDELAENTGELFF. In this chain, TRBV4-3 is recombined with TRBJ2-2, with TRBD2 matching 8 junction bases. The CDR1 and CDR2 encoded by the germline V gene are LGHNA and YSLEER. Trimming accounts for 0 bases at V and 2 bases at J, while the number of junction bases matched to no gene is 5. From the cysteine up to the phenylalanine, the CDR3 has a length of 17 residues. Of all the DNA, just the CDR3 is kept, 51 bases in frame from base 1.